This TCR beta chain came from a study of blood T cell repertoires in COVID-19. CDR3 length: 16 amino acids. V lost 0 bases, J lost 1 base, and 11 bases lay in between. Germline CDR1 SGDLS, CDR2 YYNGEE. This table comes from immunoSEQ multiplex PCR, and its TCRdb copy is limited to in-frame clones, with some not included. This table has around 140,000 clones, roughly 80% appearing once. V gene TRBV9 combines with J gene TRBJ2-1; no clear D. Sequenced input: peripheral blood. The TCR comes from a human donor in a cohort sampled during active COVID-19. This CDR3 reads CASSVGTRASYNEQFF. The CDR3 coding sequence is TGTGCCAGCAGCGTAGGTACTCGCGCTTCCTACAATGAGCAGTTCTTC.